This T cell receptor beta chain was sequenced in a study of blood T cell repertoires in COVID-19 (dated by TCRdb to 2018 to 2020). Some background on the complete study: Samples from collaborators originated in the United States, Italy and Spain and spanned both the acute and convalescent phases of COVID-19. The material from the prospective study consisted of cDNA or gDNA derived from T cells, B-cell-depleted T cells, or PBMCs. The dataset comprised deeply sampled blood TCRbeta repertoires from subjects exposed to, actively infected with, or recovered from COVID-19. The repertoires were released in a freely available public database intended as a resource for research on the immune response to SARS-CoV-2. Samples came from the ongoing ImmuneRACE study (first 160 participants) plus 1,254 subjects from 6 global collaborators. Sample metadata almost always included a de-identified subject ID, COVID-19 status, age in years and sex. Where HLA class I and class II types were available, the types were taken from metadata supplied by the sample provider, not from assay-based typing.

TCRbeta CDR3 regions were amplified from genomic DNA by means of the immunoSEQ Assay, a bias-controlled multiplex PCR. The paper's data handling went like this. Nucleated cell counts per sample were estimated from amplification of reference gene primers within the assay. To quantify the absolute abundance of each unique TCRbeta CDR3 rearrangement, sequence reads were collapsed and filtered. Productive Simpson clonality was computed per sample as the square root of Simpson's diversity index over productive rearrangements. As stored in TCRdb, this immuneACCESS dataset retains in-frame rearrangements with V and J assigned. A fraction of the clones does not appear; measured against another copy, unresolved V genes explain less than half of the discrepancy, and the remainder lacks a known reason. V, J and clone size derive from that table, while D and trimming were established from the DNA sequence. This sample is represented by 55,000 to 80,000 clones; about four fifths of them were singletons. The ten largest clonotypes hold about 5% of the sample.

Summary of the overall study and its limitations: How much clinical and demographic metadata was included differed by source and by participant, and the metadata was provided uncurated.

There are 17 amino acids in the CDR3, from cysteine to phenylalanine inclusive. Only the CDR3 region is kept as DNA, spanning 51 bases read in frame from base 1. In the germline V gene, CDR1 corresponds to MDHEN and CDR2 to SYDVKM. Trimmed from V: 8 bases; trimmed from J: 2 bases; junction bases lacking a gene match: 12. Concerning this clone itself: What antigen it recognizes has not been identified. Base qualities are missing; no much larger clone stands one base away.

Whole blood was collected in K2EDTA tubes by collaborating institutions according to the institutions' own protocols. Collaborator samples were shipped for TCRbeta analysis as frozen whole blood, isolated PBMCs, or DNA extracted from either sample type. The TCR sequence derives from a man aged 50-59 years with active COVID-19. The V and J segments used are TRBV28 and TRBJ2-3, and TRBD2 aligns with 11 junction nucleotides. The sequenced material came from peripheral blood. The DNA sequence reads TGTGCCAGCTCCCCACCCTCGGGACTAGCGGACACAGATACGCAGTATTTT. This yields the protein CASSPPSGLADTDTQYF.